This T cell receptor (beta chain) was sequenced in a study of cytomegalovirus exposure and HLA in healthy donors (dated by TCRdb to about 2017). Describing the broader study: An earlier analysis of about 560 of the donors reported 276 Gb of sequence data and around 110 million unique TCR beta sequences obtained from about 179 million T cells. Approximately 310 gigabases of sequencing data and around 80 million unique TCR sequences made up an early release that covered approximately 700 HLA-typed donors. Among the 398 genotyped donors, about 83% belonged to the genetic ancestry cluster associated with self-reported Caucasian donors. The study aimed to test whether signatures of past pathogen exposure could be identified by cataloging public T cell receptors. The study profiled the T cell repertoires of hundreds of subjects by immunosequencing and related them to cytomegalovirus serostatus. Besides the first cohort of hundreds of subjects, a separate validation cohort made up of 120 different subjects was used. High-throughput TCR immunosequencing, statistical association of individual TCRs with disease status, and machine learning were combined to predict cytomegalovirus infection status. A later analysis re-analyzed previously published TCR beta repertoires from roughly 690 donors and added high-resolution HLA genotyping to study TCR occurrence patterns. The later analysis used no new phenotypic data to find candidate immune exposures, relying instead on TCR beta sequences and their occurrence across donors. An earlier analysis of about 600 of the donors used high-throughput TCR beta sequencing to judge whether each TCR beta V gene segment behaved as functional or pseudogenic. Donor age, sex, ethnicity and CMV serostatus were compiled alongside the repertoire data. In a later genetic analysis, genome-wide SNP genotypes for about 55% of the roughly 700 donors were used, and that subset was treated as a discovery cohort. All discovery cohort repertoires had been generated using a single sequencing platform. Class I and class II HLA loci were covered by the typing at four-digit resolution. Typing coverage varied by locus: roughly 629-640 donors for A, B, C, DRB1 and DQB1; approximately 500 for DQA1; 606 for DPA1; 400 to 480 for DPB1. Five DR-DQ haplotypes were handled as single units for association and clustering because linkage in the cohort was strong. Among some 400 genotyped donors of the cohort, an average of 235,054 unique TCR beta nucleotide sequences were sequenced per donor, roughly 20% of them non-productive. Results the study describes overall, beyond this receptor: In this cohort, only TCR beta chains were sequenced, and detectable features were limited by the absence of alpha or paired-chain data. In a later analysis, several top co-occurrence clusters were reported to appear linked to parvovirus B19, influenza, CMV and Epstein-Barr virus. In a later analysis, TCR association rates were found to vary across HLA loci, with the most associated TCRs seen for DRB1 alleles and the fewest for HLA-C alleles. According to a later analysis, most CMV-associated TCR beta chains appeared to be HLA-restricted, and the HLA associations seemed to be driven largely by CMV exposure. In vitro tests confirmed that three of the cytomegalovirus-associated TCR beta chains recognize cytomegalovirus antigens. A cluster of highly shared sequence variants was judged likely to be a technical artifact of the sequencing pipeline. Some IMGT-functional V segments, including TRBV6-2 and TRBV6-3, could not be distinguished by the 87-base-pair reads and were therefore excluded. A further reported finding was that TCR beta sequences accurately predicted the HLA-A and HLA-B alleles for most subjects in the first cohort. A total of 150 or so TCR beta chains were listed by the study as associated with cytomegalovirus. Because counts were too low, more than 15 rarely observed V segments, including chromosome 9 orphons, were excluded from the earlier analysis of several hundred of the donors. An earlier analysis of approximately 530 of the donors showed that most TCR beta V segments appeared in productive rearrangements either about 87% or about 30% of the time, which broadly matched IMGT annotations. In a later genetic analysis, a missense DCLRE1C variant was associated with V-gene and J-gene trimming of TCR beta chains, and the association was replicated in an independent cohort. Compared with equally common non-associated chains, HLA-associated TCR beta chains in a later analysis were more clonally expanded and had lower generation probabilities. According to a later genetic analysis, donors in an Asian-associated ancestry cluster had fewer N-insertions in productive TCRs than the approximately 700-donor mean. The classifier was reported to diagnose cytomegalovirus status with high specificity and sensitivity in both the original cohort and the validation cohort. It was suggested by the authors that the approach could potentially be generalized to other disease states and immunological phenotypes. Presence/absence analyses assumed roughly uniform sequencing depth across donors, an assumption that may not hold. Strong co-occurrence of HLA alleles, especially DR and DQ, made assigning TCR associations to individual alleles difficult. Because HLA typing was unavailable for some donors at each locus, only the typed subset was used in association tests. Immune exposure information for the cohort was limited to CMV serostatus. Correlated functional status among segregating V segments might reflect linkage disequilibrium, but an unknown experimental factor could not be ruled out. Most TCR sequences were seen in very few donors, while some public TCRs were found in many individuals. At a false discovery rate of 0.05, a later analysis linked about 16,000 TCR beta sequences to specific HLA alleles.

Notes on this clone: Its antigen is not yet known. Base qualities are not recorded, but no much larger clone differs from it by a single base.

CDR1 and CDR2 were assigned from the germline V gene (reference sequence) as DFQATT and SNEGSKA. Trimming removed 3 bases from V and 6 bases from J, leaving 7 bases between the germline ends. The CDR3 has 11 amino acids, counting the end cysteine and phenylalanine. Only CDR3 DNA remains: 33 bases, in frame from the first base. The library was produced with the immunoSEQ multiplex PCR assay. For the multiplex PCR, a mixture combining 60 forward primers for TCR Vbeta segments and 13 reverse primers for TCR Jbeta segments was used. The CDR3 region of rearranged TCR beta genes was amplified from genomic DNA by a multiplex PCR assay. The amplified TCR beta libraries were sequenced on the Illumina HiSeq System as 87-base-pair reads. Under the source paper's analysis protocol: A later analysis tallied 75 million to 95 million unique TCR beta chains across the approximately 670 repertoires, and some 10 million of those chains were shared by two or more donors. A nearest-neighbor algorithm error-corrected the raw reads and collapsed the reads into unique sequences, merging closely related sequences to remove PCR and sequencing errors. V, D and J gene segments were assigned by aligning CDR3 sequences to IMGT reference sequences. For a sequence to be retained, a match of at least six nucleotides was required to both a V gene segment and a J gene segment. Rearrangements were classified as productive when the CDR3 lacked stop codons and remained in frame with V and J, and all other rearrangements were classified as non-productive. Following IMGT convention, CDR3 was defined as the stretch from the second conserved V-encoded cysteine to the conserved J-encoded phenylalanine. The earlier analysis of 587 of the donors excluded sequences that lacked an unambiguous match to a single V gene segment. In an earlier analysis of 450 to 750 of the donors, a V segment was called functional when productive rearrangements were above 56.7%, and segregating when the standard deviation between donors exceeded 5%. A statistical classification framework was built to diagnose cytomegalovirus status from the catalog of TCR beta chain sequences. A later analysis assigned V and J genes by comparing TCR nucleotide sequences with IMGT/GENE-DB human TR gene sequences. The TCRdist pipeline was used in a later analysis to assign CDR3 sequences and most-parsimonious VDJ recombination scenarios. A later analysis defined each TCR beta chain by its CDR3 amino acid sequence plus V-gene family, and excluded reads lacking a unique V-gene family. To address suspected cross-contamination and a sequencing artifact, a later analysis removed a few hundred highly shared, low-generation-probability nucleotide sequences. A later analysis calculated a clonal expansion index for each public chain from normalized within-repertoire ranks of inferred template counts. A later analysis computed generation probabilities with a VDJ recombination model fitted to out-of-frame rearrangements, and checked the results against IGoR. A later analysis scored TCR-TCR, TCR-HLA and TCR-CMV co-occurrence with hypergeometric tests, applying a repertoire-size bias correction to TCR pairs. False discovery rates were estimated in a later analysis by permuting HLA or CMV assignments 20 times. In a later analysis, co-occurring TCRs were grouped using DBSCAN, and TCRdist sequence similarity was added for clustering within HLA-allele-positive subsets. Repertoires with fewer than 30,000 or more than 120,000 public chains were left out of co-occurrence clustering, as were four to six repertoires with anomalous nucleotide sharing. TCRdb provides this immuneACCESS table in a form limited to in-frame rearrangements. Some clones are lacking; in checked studies, under half of them reflect an unresolved V gene, and why the rest are absent is not known. That table is the source of V, J and clone size, and D and trimming were worked out from the DNA. This sample lists 200,000 to 300,000 clones; about 77% were detected once. Jointly, the top ten make up around 0.45% of the sample.

The cohort was made up of 666 healthy bone marrow donors. Cohort members were all nominally healthy when sampled, although unrecorded immune exposures were likely present. The donor tested CMV seronegative and was one of the 352 seronegative cohort members. A peripheral blood sample was provided by each donor, and peripheral blood mononuclear cells were used for TCR beta sequencing. The Qiagen DNeasy Blood Extraction Kit was used to extract genomic DNA from the blood cell samples. Sequenced: PBMCs. The sequence links TRBV20-1 to TRBJ2-3, with the D gene not clear enough to name. This receptor was taken from a boy under 18 in good health and CMV-seronegative. CDR3 sequence: CSASYGDTQYF. Read as DNA, the sequence is TGCAGTGCTAGTTACGGGGATACGCAGTATTTT.